This TCR beta chain was captured in a study of radiotherapy plus CTLA-4 blockade in lung cancer. Study in general: Around 20% of enrolled patients responded objectively, and 31% had disease control. General study results and limits: Early clone dynamics of blood T cells, plus interferon-beta, reportedly predicted response best. Some TCR clones had been derived from tumors. These clones expanded in peripheral blood after radiotherapy plus ipilimumab.

This table comes from immunoSEQ multiplex PCR, and its TCRdb copy is limited to in-frame clones, with some not included. The table shows about 100,000 clones, with about four fifths occurring only once. The V gene lost 0 bases and the J gene lost 2 bases, with 6 bases spanning the gap. The CDR3 has 13 residues. In germline, CDR1 is SGHKS, CDR2 YYEKEE (reference sequence). As to this clone: Its target is unknown.

Patients had chemo-refractory metastatic non-small-cell lung cancer and received focal radiation plus CTLA-4 blockade that used ipilimumab. The receptor was isolated from a human donor with non-small cell lung cancer who had stable disease on radiotherapy plus ipilimumab. The chain joins TRBV5-5 to TRBJ2-7, with unresolved D. The material was peripheral blood, obtained from a patient treated with radiotherapy plus ipilimumab. Written as DNA, the CDR3 is TGTGCCAGCAGCTTGGCGGCAGCCTACGAGCAGTACTTC. As protein: CASSLAAAYEQYF.